The 15 T cell receptor beta chains in this list originate from one sample, sequenced in a study of cytomegalovirus exposure and HLA in healthy donors. Sequenced by immunoSEQ multiplex PCR; TCRdb stores in-frame clones only, minus some. The sample yields 90,000 to 130,000 clones, approximately 85% seen once. Sequencing was performed on PBMCs. The source of these receptors is a woman aged 18-29 years in good health and CMV-seronegative.

The chain links TRBV4-1 to TRBJ2-7; 11 bases align to TRBD2. CDR1 is MGHRA, CDR2 YSYEKL, per germline. V gave up 5 bases and J gave up 1 base; unmatched junction bases: 4. The CDR3 consists of 15 residues. The CDR3 reads CASSSGLAGSYEQYF. In DNA form, the CDR3 reads TGCGCCAGCAGCTCTGGACTAGCGGGTTCCTACGAGCAGTACTTC.

The table lists this clone with a count of one. The V gene is TRBV7-9, the J gene TRBJ2-7; possibly TRBD1 for D (6 bases). This CDR3 comprises 15 residues. The germline V gene encodes CDR1 SEHNR and CDR2 FQNEAQ (reference sequence). The V end lost 6 bases, the J end lost 3 bases, and 18 bases lay between the germline ends. This chain's CDR3 is CASSMVGGSFYEQYF. The CDR3 DNA follows: TGTGCCAGCAGTATGGTTGGGGGCAGTTTCTACGAGCAGTACTTC.

The rearrangement uses TRBV19 and TRBJ1-1; no definite D call. Per the germline V gene, CDR1 is LNHDA and CDR2 is SQIVND (reference sequence). Trimming removed 3 bases at V and 6 bases at J, with 17 bases between. The length of the CDR3 is 15 residues. CDR3 in DNA: TGTGCCAGTAGTATTTCGACAAGGGAGTTTCCTGAAGCTTTCTTT. Translated: CASSISTREFPEAFF.

The chain employs TRBV2 and TRBJ2-2; a weak D match, TRBD1 (5 bases). The CDR3 sequence is 14 residues long. Trimming took 6 bases from V and 1 from J, leaving 9 bases between them. Germline CDR1 and CDR2: SNHLY and FYNNEI. CDR3 sequence reads: CASSPTENTGELFF. In DNA form, the CDR3 reads TGTGCCAGCAGCCCGACAGAGAACACCGGGGAGCTGTTTTTT.

This clone has ten or more counts. The V and J genes are TRBV2 and TRBJ1-1; 7 nucleotides line up with TRBD1. After removal of 7 bases from V and 1 base from J, the junction contained 6 bases not matched to a gene. The CDR3 has 14 amino acids. Germline V gene data show CDR1 as SNHLY and CDR2 as FYNNEI. The CDR3 DNA reads as TGTGCCAGCACCAGGGGGAATTCGAACACTGAAGCTTTCTTT. Its protein product is CASTRGNSNTEAFF.

This chain connects TRBV2 to TRBJ1-6; D perhaps matches TRBD1 (5 bases). The V end was cut by 7 bases, the J end by 7 bases, with 14 bases between. Per the germline V gene, CDR1 is SNHLY and CDR2 is FYNNEI. The CDR3 loop spans 14 amino acids. CDR3 amino acids: CASTSRGWNSPLHF. CDR3 DNA sequence: TGTGCCAGCACATCCCGGGGGTGGAATTCACCCCTCCACTTT.

The chain recombines TRBV2 with TRBJ2-3; 10 bases are a match to TRBD2. This CDR3 has 13 amino acids. CDR1 SNHLY and CDR2 FYNNEI come from the germline V gene. V gave up 6 bases and J gave up 5 bases; unmatched junction bases: 2. CDR3 coding DNA: TGTGCCAGCAGGCCTAGCGGGGGAGATACGCAGTATTTT. It specifies CASRPSGGDTQYF.

The chain uses TRBV7-9 and TRBJ1-3; the D gene is possibly TRBD1 (5 bases). CDR1 SEHNR and CDR2 FQNEAQ come from the germline V gene (reference sequence). V was trimmed by 3 bases and J by 0 bases, leaving 9 bases between them. This CDR3 is 15 amino acids long. The CDR3 DNA reads as TGTGCCAGCAGCTTTGGGGCAAACTCTGGAAACACCATATATTTT. Encoded protein: CASSFGANSGNTIYF.

J is TRBJ1-6 and V is TRBV4-1, with 8 bases lining up with TRBD1. The germline V gene encodes CDR1 MGHRA and CDR2 YSYEKL. J lost 6 bases, V lost 1 base, and 5 bases had no gene match. CDR3 length equals 16 residues. This CDR3 is CASSQVVDRVNSPLHF. CDR3 DNA sequence: TGCGCCAGCAGCCAAGTAGTGGACAGGGTTAATTCACCCCTCCACTTT.

The rearrangement links TRBV19 to TRBJ1-1, with D perhaps TRBD1 (6 bases). Germline CDR1 reads LNHDA; CDR2 reads SQIVND (reference sequence). V was trimmed by 8 bases and J by 9 bases, leaving 13 bases between them. This CDR3 is 11 amino acids long. The chain's CDR3 is CASRHRAQAFF. The DNA for the CDR3 is TGTGCCAGTCGACACAGGGCCCAAGCTTTCTTT.

The V call is TRBV7-6, the J call TRBJ2-7; weak D call: TRBD1 (6 bases). Germline V gives CDR1 SGHVS, CDR2 FNYEAQ. V lost 5 bases to trimming and J lost 6 bases, with 11 bases between them. This CDR3 has 12 amino acids. The CDR3, as DNA: TGTGCCAGCAGCCACGGACAGTCCGAGCAGTACTTC. This encodes CASSHGQSEQYF.

The chain uses TRBV9 and TRBJ1-3; a weak D match, TRBD1 (6 bases). With 0 bases removed from V and 4 bases from J, the gap between germline ends came to 11 bases. The CDR3 runs 15 residues. CDR1 and CDR2 (germline): SGDLS, YYNGEE. CDR3: CASSVATGYGNTIYF. CDR3 in DNA: TGTGCCAGCAGCGTAGCCACAGGGTACGGAAACACCATATATTTT.

The chain uses TRBV9 and TRBJ1-2, with D perhaps TRBD1 (5 bases). From germline, CDR1 is SGDLS and CDR2 YYNGEE. This CDR3 is built from 15 residues. Trimming removed 2 bases from V and 0 bases from J, with 11 bases in between. CDR3 protein: CASSVRGDPNYGYTF. The CDR3 coding sequence is TGTGCCAGCAGCGTCCGGGGGGACCCTAACTATGGCTACACCTTC. The full variable domain, in which reference TRBV9 and TRBJ1-2 provide the parts outside the CDR3, is DSGVTQTPKHLITATGQRVTLRCSPRSGDLSVYWYQQSLDQGLQFLIQYYNGEERAKGNILERFSAQQFPDLHSELNLSSLELGDSALYFCASSVRGDPNYGYTFGSGTRLTVV.

The V and J genes are TRBV6-6 and TRBJ2-7; D possibly corresponds to TRBD2 (6 bases). The germline V and J ends were trimmed by 7 bases and 2 bases, with 18 bases remaining between them. In germline, CDR1 is MNHNY, CDR2 SVGAGI (reference sequence). This CDR3 comprises 15 residues. The CDR3 reads CASNPYGGSTYEQYF. CDR3 bases: TGTGCCAGCAACCCCTATGGGGGGTCAACCTACGAGCAGTACTTC.

This clone was recorded only once. The chain recombines TRBV6-5 with TRBJ2-7; a weak D match, TRBD2 (5 bases). Looked up from germline, CDR1 is MNHEY and CDR2 is SVGAGI. There are 13 residues in the CDR3. V was clipped by 8 bases and J by 1 base, with 12 bases between them. DNA of the CDR3: TGTGCCAGCTGGGAGACATCGTCCTACGAGCAGTACTTC. Its protein is CASWETSSYEQYF.